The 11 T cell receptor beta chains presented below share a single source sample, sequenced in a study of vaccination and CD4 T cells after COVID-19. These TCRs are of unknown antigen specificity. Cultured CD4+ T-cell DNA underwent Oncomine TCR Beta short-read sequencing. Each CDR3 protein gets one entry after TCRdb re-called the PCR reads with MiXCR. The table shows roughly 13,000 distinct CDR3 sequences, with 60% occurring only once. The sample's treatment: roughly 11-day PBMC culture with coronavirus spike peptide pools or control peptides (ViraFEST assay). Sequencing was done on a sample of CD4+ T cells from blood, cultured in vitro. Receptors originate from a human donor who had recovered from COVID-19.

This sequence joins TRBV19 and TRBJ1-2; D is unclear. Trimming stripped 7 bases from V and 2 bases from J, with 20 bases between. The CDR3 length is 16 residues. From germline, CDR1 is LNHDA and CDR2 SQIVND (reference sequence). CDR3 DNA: TGTGCCAGTACCCCCTGGCGGCAGGCTCGAAACTATGGCTACACCTTC. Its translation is CASTPWRQARNYGYTF.

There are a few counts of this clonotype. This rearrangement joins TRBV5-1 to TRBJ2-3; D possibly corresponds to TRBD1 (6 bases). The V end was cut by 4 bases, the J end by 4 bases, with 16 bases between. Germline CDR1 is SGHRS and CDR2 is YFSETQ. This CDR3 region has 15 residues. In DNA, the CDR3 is TGCGCCAGCAGCGTACCCCAGGGGACGGCAGATACGCAGTATTTT. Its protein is CASSVPQGTADTQYF.

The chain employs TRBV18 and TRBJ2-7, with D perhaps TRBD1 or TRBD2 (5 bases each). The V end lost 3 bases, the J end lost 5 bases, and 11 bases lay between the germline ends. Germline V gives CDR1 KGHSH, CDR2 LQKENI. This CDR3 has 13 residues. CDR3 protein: CASSPGLGHEQYF. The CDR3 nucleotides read TGTGCCAGCTCACCGGGTTTGGGACACGAGCAGTACTTC.

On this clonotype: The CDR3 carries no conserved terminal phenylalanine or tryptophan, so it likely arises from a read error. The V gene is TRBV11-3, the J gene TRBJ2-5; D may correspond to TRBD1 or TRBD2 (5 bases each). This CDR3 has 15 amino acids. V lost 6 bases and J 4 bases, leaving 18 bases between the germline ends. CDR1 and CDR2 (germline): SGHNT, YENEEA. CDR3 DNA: TGTGCCAGCAGTCCCGCAGGGAAAGAGGGAGAGACCCAGTACCTC. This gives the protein CASSPAGKEGETQYL.

The CDR3, as DNA: TGTGCCAGCAGCAAAGTAGGGGATCAGGGGGCTCTGCGCAATTCACCCCTCCACTTT. It yields the protein CASSKVGDQGALRNSPLHF. The gene calls are TRBV21-1 and TRBJ1-6; TRBD1, as called in the table, went unchecked against the DNA. TRBV21-1 is labeled a pseudogene. This CDR3 has 19 amino acids.

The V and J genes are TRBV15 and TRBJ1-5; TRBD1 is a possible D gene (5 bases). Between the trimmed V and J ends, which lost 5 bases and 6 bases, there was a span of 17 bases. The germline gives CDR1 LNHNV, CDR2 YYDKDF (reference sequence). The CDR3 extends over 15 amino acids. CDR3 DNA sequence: TGTGCCACCAGCGGCCGGGACCAAAATCGTCAGCCCCAGCATTTT. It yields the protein CATSGRDQNRQPQHF.

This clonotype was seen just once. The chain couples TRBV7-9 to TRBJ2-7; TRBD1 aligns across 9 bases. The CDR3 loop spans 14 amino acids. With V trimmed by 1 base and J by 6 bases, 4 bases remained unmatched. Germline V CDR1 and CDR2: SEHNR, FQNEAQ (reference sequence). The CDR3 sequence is CASSLGTGDSEQYF. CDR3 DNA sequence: TGTGCCAGCAGCTTAGGGACAGGGGACAGCGAGCAGTACTTC. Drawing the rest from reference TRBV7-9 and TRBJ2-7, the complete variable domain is DTGVSQNPRHKITKRGQNVTFRCDPISEHNRLYWYRQTLGQGPEFLTYFQNEAQLEKSRLLSDRFSAERPKGSFSTLEIQRTEQGDSAMYLCASSLGTGDSEQYFGPGTRLTVT.

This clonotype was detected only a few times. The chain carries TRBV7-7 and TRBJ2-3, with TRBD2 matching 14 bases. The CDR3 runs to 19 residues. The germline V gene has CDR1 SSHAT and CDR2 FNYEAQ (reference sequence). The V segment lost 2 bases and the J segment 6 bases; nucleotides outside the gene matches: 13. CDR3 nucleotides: TGTGCCAGCAGCTTAAAGCCGCCGGGGACTAGCGGGAGTCGGGATACGCAGTATTTT. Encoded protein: CASSLKPPGTSGSRDTQYF.

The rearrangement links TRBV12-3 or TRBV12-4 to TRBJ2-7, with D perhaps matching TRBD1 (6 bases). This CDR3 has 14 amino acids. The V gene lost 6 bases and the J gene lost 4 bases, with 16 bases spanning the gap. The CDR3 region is CASRPGTQLYEQYF. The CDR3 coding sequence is TGTGCCAGCAGACCCGGGACACAACTTTACGAGCAGTACTTC.

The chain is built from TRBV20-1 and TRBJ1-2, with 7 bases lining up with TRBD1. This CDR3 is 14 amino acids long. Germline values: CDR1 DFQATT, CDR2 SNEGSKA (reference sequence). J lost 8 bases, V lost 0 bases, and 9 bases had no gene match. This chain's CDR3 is CSARERDRAGGYTF. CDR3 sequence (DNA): TGCAGTGCTAGAGAGAGAGACAGGGCAGGAGGCTACACCTTC.

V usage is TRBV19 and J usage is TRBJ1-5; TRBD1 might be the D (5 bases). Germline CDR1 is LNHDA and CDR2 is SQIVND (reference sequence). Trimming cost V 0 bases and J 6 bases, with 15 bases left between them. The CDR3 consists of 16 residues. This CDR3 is CASSIDGRWRGQPQHF. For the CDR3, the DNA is TGTGCCAGTAGTATAGATGGCAGATGGAGGGGTCAGCCCCAGCATTTT.